Following are 24 T cell receptor beta chains from one sample sequenced in a study of blood T cell repertoires in COVID-19. Clones were sequenced by immunoSEQ multiplex PCR, and TCRdb holds only the in-frame ones, with some missing. The sample comprises 200,000 or so clones, 70% to 85% of which are singletons, and around 6.9% rests with the top ten. Sequencing was done on a sample of peripheral blood. These receptors were obtained from a human donor with acute or convalescent COVID-19. The donor label of this sample is uncertain.

The chain has TRBV28 and TRBJ2-5; the D is unclear. The CDR3 has 13 amino acids. Germline CDR1 and CDR2: MDHEN and SYDVKM. Trimming took 1 base from V and 2 from J, leaving 5 bases between them. The CDR3 here is CASSLSRQETQYF. DNA of the CDR3: TGTGCCAGCAGTTTATCGCGACAAGAGACCCAGTACTTC.

The CDR3 spells CAISDRGNQPQHF. The CDR3 DNA reads as TGTGCCATCAGTGATCGAGGGAATCAGCCCCAGCATTTT. The chain combines TRBV10-3 with TRBJ1-5, with D unresolved. The germline CDR1 and CDR2 sequences are ENHRY and SYGVKD. V was cut by 3 bases and J by 4 bases, with 7 bases left in between. This CDR3 region has 13 residues.

The V and J genes are TRBV29-1 and TRBJ2-3; 11 nucleotides agree with TRBD2. The CDR3 loop spans 14 amino acids. Per germline, CDR1 SQVTM and CDR2 ANQGSEA. Losses at the gene ends were 4 bases for V and 6 bases for J; bases not matched to a gene: 6. CDR3 bases: TGCAGCGTTGCTACTAGCGGGAGATTCGATACGCAGTATTTT. It translates to CSVATSGRFDTQYF.

CDR3 in DNA: TGTGCCAGCAGTTATGAAGAGACCCAGTACTTC. Protein sequence: CASSYEETQYF. This rearrangement joins TRBV7-9 to TRBJ2-5; D not resolved. Trimming took 6 bases from V and 3 from J, leaving 5 bases between them. Germline loops: CDR1 SEHNR, CDR2 FQNEAQ (reference sequence). There are 11 residues in the CDR3.

V usage is TRBV7-2 and J usage is TRBJ1-5, with D maybe TRBD1 (6 bases). V shed 1 base and J shed 1 base, with 8 bases lying between them. The germline gives CDR1 SGHTA, CDR2 FQGNSA. The CDR3 is 15 amino acids. CDR3 DNA sequence: TGTGCCAGCAGCTTAGTACAGGGAAGCAATCAGCCCCAGCATTTT. Its protein product is CASSLVQGSNQPQHF.

This clone was recorded a few times. The rearrangement uses TRBV3-1 (or the pseudogene TRBV3-2) and TRBJ2-3; 12 positions match TRBD2. CDR1 LGHDT and CDR2 YNNKEL come from the germline V gene (reference sequence). Trimming removed 0 bases from V and 5 bases from J; junction bases left unmatched: 12. This CDR3 region has 19 residues. The CDR3 is CASSQDIPGLAGSIDTQYF. For the CDR3, the DNA is TGTGCCAGCAGCCAAGATATCCCCGGACTAGCGGGATCGATAGATACGCAGTATTTT.

This chain joins TRBV19 and TRBJ2-2; D unclear. The CDR3 consists of 13 residues. Trimming cost V 3 bases and J 5 bases, with 7 bases left between them. Germline V gene sequence: CDR1 LNHDA, CDR2 SQIVND (reference sequence). In nucleotides, the CDR3 is TGTGCCAGTAGTATTACGGTAACCGGGGAGCTGTTTTTT. Amino acids: CASSITVTGELFF.

This chain joins TRBV27 and TRBJ1-2; tentative D call: TRBD1 (6 bases). The CDR3 is 14 amino acids. Germline assignment: CDR1 MNHEY and CDR2 SMNVEV (reference sequence). The germline V and J ends were trimmed by 3 bases and 2 bases, with 10 bases remaining between them. The CDR3 protein is CASSLLGANYGYTF. The CDR3 nucleotides are TGTGCCAGCAGTTTGCTGGGGGCGAACTATGGCTACACCTTC.

The table lists this clone with a few counts. The rearrangement joins TRBV19 to TRBJ2-7; 8 nucleotides line up with TRBD1. J gave up 2 bases and V 9 bases, and 9 bases lay outside the gene matches. This CDR3 is 14 amino acids long. Per germline, CDR1 LNHDA and CDR2 SQIVND (reference sequence). DNA for the CDR3: TGTGCCAGCGGAAGGACAGGGAAGCCCTACGAGCAGTACTTC. Protein sequence: CASGRTGKPYEQYF. The full variable domain, in which reference TRBV19 and TRBJ2-7 provide the parts outside the CDR3, is DGGITQSPKYLFRKEGQNVTLSCEQNLNHDAMYWYRQDPGQGLRLIYYSQIVNDFQKGDIAEGYSVSREKKESFPLTVTSAQKNPTAFYLCASGRTGKPYEQYFGPGTRLTVT.

This clone was found a few times. The chain joins TRBV3-1 (or the pseudogene TRBV3-2) to TRBJ2-3; no reliable D call. The CDR3 loop spans 15 amino acids. V dropped 4 bases and J dropped 0 bases, with 11 bases sitting between them. The germline V gene encodes CDR1 LGHDT and CDR2 YNNKEL (reference sequence). The CDR3 bases are TGTGCCAGCAGCCGGCTGGCGGAGAGCACAGATACGCAGTATTTT. Its protein is CASSRLAESTDTQYF.

This chain connects TRBV3-1 (or the pseudogene TRBV3-2) to TRBJ2-6, with 7 bases aligning to TRBD1. Germline CDR1 and CDR2: LGHDT and YNNKEL (reference sequence). Trimming cost V 4 bases and J 0 bases; bases outside gene matches: 12. There are 19 residues in the CDR3. The CDR3 coding sequence is TGTGCCAGCAGCCTCCGTAGTAGGGACAGAATCTCTGGGGCCAACGTCCTGACTTTC. Amino acid sequence: CASSLRSRDRISGANVLTF.

V usage is TRBV29-1 and J usage is TRBJ1-2, with D possibly matching TRBD1 (6 bases). This CDR3 region has 13 residues. Trimming shortened V by 2 bases and J by 5 bases, and 12 bases separated the two germline ends. Germline V gene sequence: CDR1 SQVTM, CDR2 ANQGSEA. CDR3 in DNA: TGCAGCGTTGAATCGAGCAGGGGTTATGGCTACACCTTC. Its translation: CSVESSRGYGYTF.

This chain connects TRBV18 to TRBJ1-1; D remains ambiguous. Germline CDR1 reads KGHSH; CDR2 reads LQKENI. There are 15 residues in the CDR3. V shed 6 bases and J shed 4 bases, with 18 bases lying between them. CDR3 bases: TGTGCCAGCTCGAGGGAACTCGCGGGTGGCACTGAAGCTTTCTTT. This sequence encodes CASSRELAGGTEAFF. Together with reference TRBV18 and TRBJ1-1, the CDR3 gives the full variable domain: NAGVMQNPRHLVRRRGQEARLRCSPMKGHSHVYWYRQLPEEGLKFMVYLQKENIIDESGMPKERFSAEFPKEGPSILRIQQVVRGDSAAYFCASSRELAGGTEAFFGQGTRLTVV.

The chain uses TRBV11-3 and TRBJ2-1; tentative D call: TRBD2 (6 bases). The CDR3 runs to 16 residues. The V gene lost 0 bases and the J gene lost 5 bases, with 14 bases spanning the gap. Germline V CDR1 and CDR2: SGHNT, YENEEA. For the CDR3, the DNA is TGTGCCAGCAGCTTAGAGGGAGCGGGCGGGAACAATGAGCAGTTCTTC. It yields the protein CASSLEGAGGNNEQFF.

Only a few counts were recorded for this clone. The J gene is TRBJ2-2, the V gene TRBV19; 10 nucleotides line up with TRBD1. The trim removed 0 bases at V and 6 bases at J, leaving 1 base unmatched. This CDR3 comprises 15 residues. Looked up from germline, CDR1 is LNHDA and CDR2 is SQIVND (reference sequence). The CDR3, as DNA: TGTGCCAGTAGTATAGAAGGGACAGGGGCCGGGGAGCTGTTTTTT. Its translation is CASSIEGTGAGELFF.

This rearrangement joins TRBV30 to TRBJ2-7; D gene ambiguous. Germline loops: CDR1 GTSNPN, CDR2 SVGIG (reference sequence). CDR3 size: 13 residues. Between the trimmed V and J ends, which lost 0 bases and 2 bases, there was a span of 8 bases. The CDR3 DNA reads TGTGCCTGGAGTGTAAGAGCGCCCTACGAGCAGTACTTC. Translating it yields CAWSVRAPYEQYF.

The chain uses TRBV30 and TRBJ2-7; 10 positions match TRBD2. The germline gives CDR1 GTSNPN, CDR2 SVGIG (reference sequence). The CDR3 runs to 15 residues. With 4 bases clipped from V and 3 bases from J, the junction kept 9 bases outside the gene matches. The CDR3 is CAWTHPSGSGYEQYF. Here the CDR3 DNA reads TGTGCCTGGACTCATCCTAGCGGGAGCGGCTACGAGCAGTACTTC.

The chain recombines TRBV27 with TRBJ2-7, with TRBD1 as a possible D gene (6 bases). Germline V gene lookup returns CDR1 MNHEY and CDR2 SMNVEV (reference sequence). The V gene lost 4 bases and the J gene lost 0 bases, with 13 bases spanning the gap. This CDR3 spans 15 amino acids. The CDR3 loop reads CASSSPGDNSYEQYF. For the CDR3, the DNA is TGTGCCAGCAGTTCGCCCGGGGACAACTCCTACGAGCAGTACTTC.

This sequence joins TRBV2 and TRBJ1-1; tentatively, D is TRBD1 (5 bases). Looked up from germline, CDR1 is SNHLY and CDR2 is FYNNEI. Trimming left V 7 bases short and J 0 bases short, with 15 bases between. The CDR3 is 15 amino acids. The CDR3 region is CASKTQDSLNTEAFF. In DNA form, the CDR3 reads TGTGCCAGCAAAACCCAAGACAGCCTGAACACTGAAGCTTTCTTT.

This clone occurred a few times. The gene calls are TRBV9 and TRBJ2-7; D is possibly TRBD2 (5 bases). Per germline, CDR1 SGDLS and CDR2 YYNGEE. V gave up 0 bases and J gave up 0 bases, with 10 bases separating them. The CDR3 length is 15 residues. CDR3 sequence: CASSVGLANSYEQYF. CDR3 coding DNA: TGTGCCAGCAGCGTAGGGTTAGCGAACTCCTACGAGCAGTACTTC.

This sequence joins TRBV3-1 (or the pseudogene TRBV3-2) and TRBJ2-1, with 9 bases aligning to TRBD2. J lost 4 bases, V lost 3 bases, and 4 bases had no gene match. Germline V gene data show CDR1 as LGHDT and CDR2 as YNNKEL (reference sequence). The CDR3 spans 15 residues. DNA for the CDR3: TGTGCCAGCAGCCATTCTAGCGGGGCTTACAATGAGCAGTTCTTC. Amino acids: CASSHSSGAYNEQFF.

J is TRBJ1-2 and V is TRBV18, with 7 bases lining up with TRBD1. CDR3 length: 16 residues. Germline lookup yields CDR1 KGHSH and CDR2 LQKENI. V gave up 3 bases and J gave up 0 bases; unmatched junction bases: 7. This CDR3 reads CASSPFLGQANYGYTF. CDR3 DNA: TGTGCCAGCTCACCTTTTTTAGGACAGGCTAACTATGGCTACACCTTC.

J is TRBJ1-1 and V is TRBV18, with TRBD1 matching 8 bases. Trimming took 3 bases from V and 10 from J; bases not matched to a gene: 1. Per the germline V gene, CDR1 is KGHSH and CDR2 is LQKENI. The length of the CDR3 is 11 residues. Here the CDR3 reads CASSPGTGAFF. CDR3 nucleotides: TGTGCCAGCTCACCCGGGACAGGAGCTTTCTTT.

The V gene is TRBV11-3, the J gene TRBJ1-1, with D possibly matching TRBD1 (5 bases). Per the germline V gene, CDR1 is SGHNT and CDR2 is YENEEA. The germline V and J ends were trimmed by 5 bases and 5 bases, with 12 bases remaining between them. The CDR3 is made up of 13 amino acids. CDR3 region: CASSPQGLTEAFF. The CDR3 DNA is TGTGCCAGCAGCCCGCAGGGTTTAACTGAAGCTTTCTTT.